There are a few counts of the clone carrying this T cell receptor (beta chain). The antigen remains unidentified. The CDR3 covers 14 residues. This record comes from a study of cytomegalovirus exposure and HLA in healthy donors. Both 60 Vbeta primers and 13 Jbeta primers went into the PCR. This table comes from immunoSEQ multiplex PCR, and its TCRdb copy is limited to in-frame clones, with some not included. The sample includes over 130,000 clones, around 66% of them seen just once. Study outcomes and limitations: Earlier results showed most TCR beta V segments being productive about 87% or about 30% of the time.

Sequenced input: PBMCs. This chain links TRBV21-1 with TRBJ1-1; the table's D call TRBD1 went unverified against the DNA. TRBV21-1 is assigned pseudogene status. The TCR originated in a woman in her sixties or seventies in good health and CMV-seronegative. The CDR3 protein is CASSLWGRETEAFF. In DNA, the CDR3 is TGTGCCAGCAGCCTGTGGGGCAGGGAAACTGAAGCTTTCTTT.